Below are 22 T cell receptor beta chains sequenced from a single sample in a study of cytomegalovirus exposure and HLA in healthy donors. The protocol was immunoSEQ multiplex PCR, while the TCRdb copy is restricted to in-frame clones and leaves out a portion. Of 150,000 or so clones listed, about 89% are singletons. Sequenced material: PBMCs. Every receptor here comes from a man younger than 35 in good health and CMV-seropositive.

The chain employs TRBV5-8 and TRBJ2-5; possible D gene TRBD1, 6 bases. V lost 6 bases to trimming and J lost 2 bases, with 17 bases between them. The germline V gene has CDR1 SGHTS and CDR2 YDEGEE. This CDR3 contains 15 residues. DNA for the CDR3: TGTGCCAGCAACACATGGGACACAACTCAAGAGACCCAGTACTTC. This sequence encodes CASNTWDTTQETQYF.

CDR3 nucleotides: TGTGCCAGCAGCGTAGAGGGCGGGGCCTCGCGGGAGCTGTTTTTT. Amino acid sequence: CASSVEGGASRELFF. V gene TRBV9 combines with J gene TRBJ2-2; D possibly corresponds to TRBD2 (6 bases). V lost 0 bases and J 9 bases, leaving 15 bases between the germline ends. The CDR3 covers 15 residues. The germline V gene encodes CDR1 SGDLS and CDR2 YYNGEE.

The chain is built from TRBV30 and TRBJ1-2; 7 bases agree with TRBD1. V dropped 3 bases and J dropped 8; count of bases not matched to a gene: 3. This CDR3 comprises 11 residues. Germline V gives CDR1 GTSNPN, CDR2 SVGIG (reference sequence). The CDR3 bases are TGTGCCTGGAGAGACAGGGACGGCTACACCTTC. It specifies CAWRDRDGYTF.

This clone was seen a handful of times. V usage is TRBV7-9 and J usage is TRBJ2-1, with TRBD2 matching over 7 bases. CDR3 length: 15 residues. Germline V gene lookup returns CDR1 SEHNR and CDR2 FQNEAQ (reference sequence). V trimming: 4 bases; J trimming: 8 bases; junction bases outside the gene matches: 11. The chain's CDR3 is CASSSGGRGFHEQFF. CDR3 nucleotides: TGTGCCAGCAGCTCTGGGGGGAGGGGTTTCCATGAGCAGTTCTTC.

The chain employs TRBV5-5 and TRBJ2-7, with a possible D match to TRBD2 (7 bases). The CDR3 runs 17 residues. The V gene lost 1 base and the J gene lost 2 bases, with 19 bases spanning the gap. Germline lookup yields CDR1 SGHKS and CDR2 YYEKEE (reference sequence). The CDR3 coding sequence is TGTGCCAGCAGCTTGAGGGGGGCGGGGGCCGAGCCCTACGAGCAGTACTTC. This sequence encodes CASSLRGAGAEPYEQYF. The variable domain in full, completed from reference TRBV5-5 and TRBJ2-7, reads DAGVTQSPTHLIKTRGQQVTLRCSPISGHKSVSWYQQVLGQGPQFIFQYYEKEERGRGNFPDRFSARQFPNYSSELNVNALLLGDSALYLCASSLRGAGAEPYEQYFGPGTRLTVT.

CDR3 sequence: CASSLGREYGYTF. CDR3 nucleotide sequence: TGTGCCAGCAGCTTGGGCAGGGAATATGGCTACACCTTC. The rearrangement joins TRBV5-5 to TRBJ1-2; weak D call: TRBD1 (5 bases). Trimming pared 0 bases from V and 5 bases from J, leaving 8 bases between. The germline CDR1 and CDR2 sequences are SGHKS and YYEKEE (reference sequence). The CDR3 runs 13 residues.

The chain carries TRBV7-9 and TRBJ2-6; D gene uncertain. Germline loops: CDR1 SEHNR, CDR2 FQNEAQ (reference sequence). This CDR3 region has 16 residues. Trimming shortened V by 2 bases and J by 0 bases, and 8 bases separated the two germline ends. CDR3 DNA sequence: TGTGCCAGCAGCTTATTGACTGTCTCTGGGGCCAACGTCCTGACTTTC. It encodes CASSLLTVSGANVLTF.

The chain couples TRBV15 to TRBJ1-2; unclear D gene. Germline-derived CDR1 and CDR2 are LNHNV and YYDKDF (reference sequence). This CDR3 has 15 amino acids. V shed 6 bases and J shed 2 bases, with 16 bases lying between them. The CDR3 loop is CATSPSTNFNYGYTF. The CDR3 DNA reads TGTGCCACCAGTCCTTCTACTAACTTCAACTATGGCTACACCTTC.

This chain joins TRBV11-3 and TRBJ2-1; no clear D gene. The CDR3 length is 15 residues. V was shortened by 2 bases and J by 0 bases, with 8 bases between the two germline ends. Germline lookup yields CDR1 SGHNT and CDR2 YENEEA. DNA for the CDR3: TGTGCCAGCAGCTTAACAGTAGGCTCCTACAATGAGCAGTTCTTC. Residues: CASSLTVGSYNEQFF.

CDR3 sequence (DNA): TGTGCCACACCCCGGGGAGACACAGATACGCAGTATTTT. Translated: CATPRGDTDTQYF. V usage is TRBV2 and J usage is TRBJ2-3, with D tentatively TRBD2 (5 bases). The CDR3 is made up of 13 amino acids. Germline assignment: CDR1 SNHLY and CDR2 FYNNEI. Trimming took 10 bases from V and 2 from J, leaving 13 bases between them.

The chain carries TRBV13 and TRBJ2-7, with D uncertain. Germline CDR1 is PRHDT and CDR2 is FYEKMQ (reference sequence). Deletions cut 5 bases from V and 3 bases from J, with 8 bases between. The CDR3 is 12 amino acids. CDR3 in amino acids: CASSPKNYEQYF. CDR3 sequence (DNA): TGTGCCAGCAGCCCAAAAAACTACGAGCAGTACTTC. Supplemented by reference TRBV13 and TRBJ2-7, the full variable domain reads AAGVIQSPRHLIKEKRETATLKCYPIPRHDTVYWYQQGPGQDPQFLISFYEKMQSDKGSIPDRFSAQQFSDYHSELNMSSLELGDSALYFCASSPKNYEQYFGPGTRLTVT.

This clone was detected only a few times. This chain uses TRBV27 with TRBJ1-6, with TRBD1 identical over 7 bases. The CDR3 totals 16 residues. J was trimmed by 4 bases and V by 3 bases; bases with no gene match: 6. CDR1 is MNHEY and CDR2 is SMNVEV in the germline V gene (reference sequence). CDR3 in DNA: TGTGCCAGCAGTTTGTCCGGGACAGTATATAATTCACCCCTCCACTTT. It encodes CASSLSGTVYNSPLHF.

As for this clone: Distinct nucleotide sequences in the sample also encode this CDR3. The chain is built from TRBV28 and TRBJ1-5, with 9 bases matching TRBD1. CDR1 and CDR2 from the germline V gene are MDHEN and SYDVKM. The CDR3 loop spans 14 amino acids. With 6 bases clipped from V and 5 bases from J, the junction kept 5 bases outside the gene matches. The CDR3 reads CASRPGQGYQPQHF. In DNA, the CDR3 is TGTGCCAGCAGACCCGGACAGGGGTATCAGCCCCAGCATTTT.

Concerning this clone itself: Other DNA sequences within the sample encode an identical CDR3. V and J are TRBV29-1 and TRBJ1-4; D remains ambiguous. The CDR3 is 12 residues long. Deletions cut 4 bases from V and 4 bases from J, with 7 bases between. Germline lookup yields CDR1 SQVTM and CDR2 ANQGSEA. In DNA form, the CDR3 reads TGCAGCGTTGGGGCGGGTAATGAAAAACTGTTTTTT. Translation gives CSVGAGNEKLFF.

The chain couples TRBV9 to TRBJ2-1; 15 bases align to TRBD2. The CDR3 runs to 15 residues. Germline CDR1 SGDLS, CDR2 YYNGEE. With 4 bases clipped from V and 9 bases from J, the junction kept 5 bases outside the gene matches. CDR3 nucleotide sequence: TGTGCCAGCAGCTTCGGACTAGCGGGAGGGAGTGAGCAGTTCTTC. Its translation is CASSFGLAGGSEQFF. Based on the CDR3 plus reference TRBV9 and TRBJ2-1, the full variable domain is DSGVTQTPKHLITATGQRVTLRCSPRSGDLSVYWYQQSLDQGLQFLIQYYNGEERAKGNILERFSAQQFPDLHSELNLSSLELGDSALYFCASSFGLAGGSEQFFGPGTRLTVL.

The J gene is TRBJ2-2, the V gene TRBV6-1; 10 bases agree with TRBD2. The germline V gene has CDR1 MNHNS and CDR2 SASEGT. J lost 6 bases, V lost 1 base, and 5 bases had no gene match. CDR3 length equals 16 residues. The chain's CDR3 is CASSEVSGGAAGELFF. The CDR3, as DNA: TGTGCCAGCAGTGAAGTAAGCGGGGGGGCAGCCGGGGAGCTGTTTTTT.

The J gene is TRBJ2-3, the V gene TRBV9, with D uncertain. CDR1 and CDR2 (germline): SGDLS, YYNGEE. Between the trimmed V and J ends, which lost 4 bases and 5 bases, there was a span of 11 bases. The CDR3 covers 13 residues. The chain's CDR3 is CASSSWPQDTQYF. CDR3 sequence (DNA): TGTGCCAGCAGCTCCTGGCCCCAAGATACGCAGTATTTT.

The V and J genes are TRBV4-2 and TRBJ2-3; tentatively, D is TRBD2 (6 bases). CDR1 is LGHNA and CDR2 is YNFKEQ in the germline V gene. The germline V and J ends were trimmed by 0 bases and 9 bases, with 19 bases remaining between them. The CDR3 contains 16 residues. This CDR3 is CASSQDSGGRAKTQYF. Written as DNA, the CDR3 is TGTGCCAGCAGCCAAGATAGCGGTGGCAGGGCGAAGACGCAGTATTTT.

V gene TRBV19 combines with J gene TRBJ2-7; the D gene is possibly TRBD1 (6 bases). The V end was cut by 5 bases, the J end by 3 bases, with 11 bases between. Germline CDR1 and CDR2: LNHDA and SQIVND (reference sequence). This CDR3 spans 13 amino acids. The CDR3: CASSPPDSYEQYF. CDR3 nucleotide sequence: TGTGCCAGTAGTCCCCCGGACAGCTACGAGCAGTACTTC.

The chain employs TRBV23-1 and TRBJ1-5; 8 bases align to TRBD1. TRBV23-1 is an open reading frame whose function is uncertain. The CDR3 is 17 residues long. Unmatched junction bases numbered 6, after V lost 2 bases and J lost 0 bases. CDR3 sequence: CASSQRDRLYSNQPQHF. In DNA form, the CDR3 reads TGCGCCAGCAGTCAACGGGACAGGCTTTATAGCAATCAGCCCCAGCATTTT.

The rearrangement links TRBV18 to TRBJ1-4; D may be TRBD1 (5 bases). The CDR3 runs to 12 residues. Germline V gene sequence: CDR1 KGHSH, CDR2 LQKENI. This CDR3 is CASRGPNEKLFF. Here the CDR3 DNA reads TGTGCTTCGCGGGGACCCAATGAAAAACTGTTTTTT.

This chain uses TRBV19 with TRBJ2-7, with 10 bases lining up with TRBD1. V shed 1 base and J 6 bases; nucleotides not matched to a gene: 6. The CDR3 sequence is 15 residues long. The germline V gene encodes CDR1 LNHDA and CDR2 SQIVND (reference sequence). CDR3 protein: CASSIAGTGVLEQYF. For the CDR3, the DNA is TGTGCCAGTAGTATAGCCGGGACAGGGGTCCTCGAGCAGTACTTC.